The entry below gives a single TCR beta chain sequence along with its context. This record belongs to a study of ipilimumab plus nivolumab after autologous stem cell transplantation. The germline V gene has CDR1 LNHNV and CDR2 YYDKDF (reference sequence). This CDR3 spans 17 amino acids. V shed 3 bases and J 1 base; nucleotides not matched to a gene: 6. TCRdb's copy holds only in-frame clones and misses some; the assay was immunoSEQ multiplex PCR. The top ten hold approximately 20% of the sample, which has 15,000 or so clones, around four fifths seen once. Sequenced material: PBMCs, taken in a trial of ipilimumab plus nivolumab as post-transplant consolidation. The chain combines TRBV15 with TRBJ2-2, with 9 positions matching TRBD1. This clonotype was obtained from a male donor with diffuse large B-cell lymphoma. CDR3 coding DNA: TGTGCCACCAGCAGGTTACGGACAGGGGTGAACACCGGGGAGCTGTTTTTT. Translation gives CATSRLRTGVNTGELFF.